This entry describes one T cell receptor (beta chain). Its antigen is unidentified. The V and J ends lost 6 bases and 9 bases, in that order; junction bases with no gene match: 6. This CDR3 is 13 amino acids long. Germline V CDR1 and CDR2: MRHNA, SNTAGT. Sequenced by immunoSEQ multiplex PCR; TCRdb stores in-frame clones only, minus some. Of about 25,000 clones in the sample, 80% to 90% were seen once. This entry belongs to a study of OX40 agonist ivuxolimab in advanced cancers. Study-wide context: Of the patients, three showed partial responses, one with hepatocellular carcinoma and two with cutaneous melanoma.

Study conclusions and caveats: Low normalized clonal expansion also occurred in some nonresponding patients.

This chain joins TRBV6-4 and TRBJ2-1; 9 nucleotides agree with TRBD2. This receptor was identified in an adult with an advanced solid tumor such as melanoma, head and neck, liver or kidney cancer. The starting material was CD4+ or CD8+ T cells sorted from blood, obtained in a trial of the OX40 agonist ivuxolimab. This CDR3 is CASSPGTSTEQFF. Written as DNA, the CDR3 is TGTGCCAGCAGCCCCGGGACTAGCACTGAGCAGTTCTTC.